Listed below are T cell receptor beta chains from one sample, sequenced in a study of blood T cell repertoires in COVID-19. Repertoires were generated with immunoSEQ multiplex PCR, while TCRdb's copy carries only in-frame clones and drops some. The table records around 260,000 clones, roughly 80% of them present only once. The material sequenced was peripheral blood. Receptors originate from a woman between 45 and 65 years old who had recovered from COVID-19. CDR3s include the opening cysteine and the closing phenylalanine or tryptophan. D genes are given only for firm matches. Size values are once, few and many counts, or a class for expanded clones, and some rows have none.

clone size,V gene,J gene,D gene,CDR3 DNA,CDR3 protein
.,TRBV6-6,TRBJ2-1,.,TGTGCCAGCAGTTACCCAGCCGGGGAGCAGTTCTTC,CASSYPAGEQFF
.,TRBV3-1/TRBV3-2,TRBJ1-6,TRBD1,TGTGCCAGCAGCGGACAGGGTGCGGTTTATTCACCCCTCCACTTT,CASSGQGAVYSPLHF
.,TRBV5-6,TRBJ1-2,.,TGTGCCAGCAGCTTGGGAGCGGGGATGGGCGGCTACACCTTC,CASSLGAGMGGYTF
.,TRBV7-2,TRBJ2-7,TRBD2,TGTGCCAGCAGCTTACTAGCGGGAGTCCACGAGCAGTACTTC,CASSLLAGVHEQYF
.,TRBV15,TRBJ1-1,TRBD1,TGTGCCACCGGGACAGGGAATATGAACACTGAAGCTTTCTTT,CATGTGNMNTEAFF
.,TRBV29-1,TRBJ2-3,TRBD1,TGCAGCGTTTCCACAGGGGGCCCAGATACGCAGTATTTT,CSVSTGGPDTQYF
.,TRBV5-4,TRBJ2-5,.,TGTGCCAGCAGTTTCGACAGTCAAGAGACCCAGTACTTC,CASSFDSQETQYF
.,TRBV27,TRBJ2-7,TRBD1,TGTGCCAGCAGTTTATCGCGAAACAGGGGGCTGTACGAGCAGTACTTC,CASSLSRNRGLYEQYF
.,TRBV6-5,TRBJ2-7,.,TGTGCCAGCAGTCCACAGTGGGGGGGCAACGAGCAGTACTTC,CASSPQWGGNEQYF
.,TRBV5-4,TRBJ2-5,.,TGTGCCAGCAGCTGGACAATGCAAGAGACCCAGTACTTC,CASSWTMQETQYF
once,TRBV19,TRBJ1-2,.,TGTGCCAGTACCATAACAAGAGGAACTCGCTATGGCTACACCTTC,CASTITRGTRYGYTF
once,TRBV2,TRBJ1-4,.,TGTGCCAGCAGTCCCCAGGGTGTTCCGGAAAAACTGTTTTTT,CASSPQGVPEKLFF
once,TRBV5-4,TRBJ1-2,TRBD1,TGTGCCAGCAGCCCTGGTGGGCAGGGGGGAACTAACTATGGCTACACCTTC,CASSPGGQGGTNYGYTF
.,TRBV9,TRBJ1-1,.,TGTGCCAGCAGCGTCTACTCGGGGATTGAGAACACTGAAGCTTTCTTT,CASSVYSGIENTEAFF
.,TRBV27,TRBJ2-7,TRBD1,TGTGCCAGCAGAAAGACAGGGGGAAGAGGCGAGCAGTACTTC,CASRKTGGRGEQYF
.,TRBV18,TRBJ1-1,.,TGTGCCAGCTCACCAACAGGGCAAACAAACACTGAAGCTTTCTTT,CASSPTGQTNTEAFF
.,TRBV28,TRBJ2-3,.,TGTGCCAGCAGTTTCATATCGGGCACAGATACGCAGTATTTT,CASSFISGTDTQYF
.,TRBV29-1,TRBJ2-7,.,TGCAGCGTTGAAGATAGCATCTCCTACGAGCAGTACTTC,CSVEDSISYEQYF
.,TRBV4-3,TRBJ2-3,.,TGCGCCAGCAGCCAAGGGAGAGTGTCGGGGGGCACTAGCACAGATACGCAGTATTTT,CASSQGRVSGGTSTDTQYF
.,TRBV28,TRBJ2-2,.,TGTGCCAGCATAGTAGGGACTAACACCGGGGAGCTGTTTTTT,CASIVGTNTGELFF
.,TRBV5-5,TRBJ2-7,TRBD2,TGTGCCAGCAGCTGGGGACTAGCGGGAGCTGGCTCCTACGAGCAGTACTTC,CASSWGLAGAGSYEQYF
.,TRBV5-1,TRBJ2-7,TRBD1,TGCGCCAGCAGCCCCCGGACAGGGCGATACGAGCAGTACTTC,CASSPRTGRYEQYF
.,TRBV5-1,TRBJ2-6,.,TGCGCCAGCAGGGACAGTGTCTCCTCTGGGGCCAACGTCCTGACTTTC,CASRDSVSSGANVLTF
.,TRBV4-3,TRBJ2-3,.,TGCGCCAGCAGCCAACTTACAGGGGGGAGGGTCACAGATACGCAGTATTTT,CASSQLTGGRVTDTQYF
.,TRBV3-1/TRBV3-2,TRBJ2-5,.,TGTGCCAGCAGGCCGCGTGGAGAGACCCAGTACTTC,CASRPRGETQYF
.,TRBV6-5,TRBJ2-2,.,TGTGCCAGCATTTCCCCGGGGTCGGAGGAGCTGTTTTTT,CASISPGSEELFF
.,TRBV7-7,TRBJ1-3,.,TGTGCCAGCAGCTTGAACGGGGGGCCTGGAAACACCATATATTTT,CASSLNGGPGNTIYF
.,TRBV27,TRBJ2-5,TRBD2,TGTGCCAGCAGTGCGGGACTAGCGGGGGGTACTCAAGAGACCCAGTACTTC,CASSAGLAGGTQETQYF
.,TRBV15,TRBJ2-1,TRBD2,TGTGCCACCAGCAGAGCTAGCGGGGGTTACAATGAGCAGTTCTTC,CATSRASGGYNEQFF
.,TRBV4-2,TRBJ1-5,.,TGTGCCAGCAGCCAAGACTCCGTCGGGGGGAGCAATCAGCCCCAGCATTTT,CASSQDSVGGSNQPQHF
.,TRBV27,TRBJ2-7,.,TGTGCCAGCACCAATGACAGTCCACCCTACGAGCAGTACTTC,CASTNDSPPYEQYF
.,TRBV7-2,TRBJ2-5,.,TGTGCCAGCAGCTCCCACAGGGCCCGAGGCGGGACCCAGTACTTC,CASSSHRARGGTQYF
.,TRBV5-4,TRBJ2-2,TRBD2,TGTGCCAGCAGCTTGGCCGGCGGGGGTCGAGACACCGGGGAGCTGTTTTTT,CASSLAGGGRDTGELFF
.,TRBV5-1,TRBJ1-3,TRBD1,TGCGCCAGCAGCTTGGGCGGGACAGCGAGTGGAAACACCATATATTTT,CASSLGGTASGNTIYF
.,TRBV29-1,TRBJ2-1,.,TGCAGCGTTGGGAGGATACCGTGGCAGTTCTTC,CSVGRIPWQFF
.,TRBV27,TRBJ2-1,TRBD1,TGTGCCAGCAGCCCCAACAGGGGTGAGCAGTTCTTC,CASSPNRGEQFF
.,TRBV16,TRBJ2-5,TRBD1,TGTGCCAGCAGCTCGACAGGGGTCTGGGAGACCCAGTACTTC,CASSSTGVWETQYF
.,TRBV9,TRBJ2-1,TRBD2,TGTGCCAGCAGCGCCCTAGGCGGGGGGGGCCCCCGTTACTACAATGAGCAGTTCTTC,CASSALGGGGPRYYNEQFF
.,TRBV6-1,TRBJ2-1,TRBD1,TGTGCCAGCAGTGAAGCAACTGACAGGGCCTACAATGAGCAGTTCTTC,CASSEATDRAYNEQFF
.,TRBV24-1,TRBJ2-5,.,TGTGCCACCAGTGATCGGACAGTTCAAGAGACCCAGTACTTC,CATSDRTVQETQYF
few,TRBV28,TRBJ1-1,.,TGTGCCAGCCCCAGGGCAGGGATGAACACTGAAGCTTTCTTT,CASPRAGMNTEAFF
.,TRBV28,TRBJ1-1,.,TGTGCCAGCACCCCTTATGGACAGAGCCGTCCTGGTGGCACTGAAGCTTTCTTT,CASTPYGQSRPGGTEAFF
.,TRBV10-3,TRBJ1-1,TRBD1,TGTGCCATCAGTGGACAGGGCGGCACTGAAGCTTTCTTT,CAISGQGGTEAFF
.,TRBV10-1,TRBJ2-7,.,TGCGCCGCCTTTTGGGGATCTAGTCGGGGGTACTTC,CAAFWGSSRGYF
once,TRBV30,TRBJ2-3,TRBD2,TGTGCCTGGAGTGGGCTAGCGGCTAGCACAGATACGCAGTATTTT,CAWSGLAASTDTQYF
.,TRBV4-3,TRBJ1-1,.,TGCGCCAGCAGCCGCGTCTGGGGGGATCGGCCAGAGCTCGGCCACACTGAAGCTTTCTTT,CASSRVWGDRPELGHTEAFF
.,TRBV28,TRBJ2-7,TRBD1,TGTGCCAGCAGTTTATTCCGGACAGGGGCCTACGAGCAGTACTTC,CASSLFRTGAYEQYF
.,TRBV30,TRBJ1-5,.,TGTGCCTGGAGTGGGTCCAGGGATCAGCCCCAGCATTTT,CAWSGSRDQPQHF
once,TRBV6-2/TRBV6-3,TRBJ2-1,.,TGTGCCAGCAGCCGCCCCCAGACGAGGTCTACCGTCTCCTACAATGAGCAGTTCTTC,CASSRPQTRSTVSYNEQFF
once,TRBV5-1,TRBJ1-2,.,TGCGCCAGCAGCCCGGGTGTGGGGGGAGGTTTCGATGGCTACACCTTC,CASSPGVGGGFDGYTF
once,TRBV19,TRBJ1-1,TRBD1,TGTGCCACCGAAACCACAGGGGTAAACATGAACACTGAAGCTTTCTTT,CATETTGVNMNTEAFF